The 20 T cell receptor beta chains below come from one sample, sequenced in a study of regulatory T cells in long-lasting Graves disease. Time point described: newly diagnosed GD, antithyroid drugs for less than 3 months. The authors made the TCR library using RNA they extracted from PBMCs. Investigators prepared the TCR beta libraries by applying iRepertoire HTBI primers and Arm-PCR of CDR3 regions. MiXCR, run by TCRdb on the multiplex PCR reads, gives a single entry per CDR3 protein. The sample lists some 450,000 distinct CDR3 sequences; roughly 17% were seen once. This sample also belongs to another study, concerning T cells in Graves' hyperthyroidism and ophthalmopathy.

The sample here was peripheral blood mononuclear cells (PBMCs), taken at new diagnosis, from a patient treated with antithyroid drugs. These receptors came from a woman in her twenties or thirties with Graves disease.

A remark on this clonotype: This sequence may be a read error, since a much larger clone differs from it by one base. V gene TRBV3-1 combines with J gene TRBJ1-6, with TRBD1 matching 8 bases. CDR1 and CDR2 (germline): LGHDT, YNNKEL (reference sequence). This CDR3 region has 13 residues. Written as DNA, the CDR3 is TGTGTCAGCGAAAGACAGGGGCATGCTCCCCTCCACTTT. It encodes CVSERQGHAPLHF.

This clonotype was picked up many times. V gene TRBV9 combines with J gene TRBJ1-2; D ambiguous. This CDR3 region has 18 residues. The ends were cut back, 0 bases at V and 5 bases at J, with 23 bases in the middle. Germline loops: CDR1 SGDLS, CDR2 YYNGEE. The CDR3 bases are TGTGCCAGCAGCGTAGAGGCGGAAGGGTCCGCTCATAGATATGGCTACACCTTC. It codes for CASSVEAEGSAHRYGYTF.

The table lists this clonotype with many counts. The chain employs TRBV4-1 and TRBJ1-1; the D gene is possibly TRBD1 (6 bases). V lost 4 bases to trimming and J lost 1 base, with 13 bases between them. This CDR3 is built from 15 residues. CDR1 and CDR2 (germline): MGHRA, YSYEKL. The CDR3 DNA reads TGCGCCAGCAGCCCTCTAGGACAGACGAACACTGAAGCTTTCTTT. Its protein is CASSPLGQTNTEAFF.

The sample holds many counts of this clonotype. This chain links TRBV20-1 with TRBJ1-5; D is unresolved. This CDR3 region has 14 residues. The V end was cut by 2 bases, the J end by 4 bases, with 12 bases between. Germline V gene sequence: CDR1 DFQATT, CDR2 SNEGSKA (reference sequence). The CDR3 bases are TGCAGTGCTAGAAAGGGATTTAGTAATCAGCCCCAGCATTTT. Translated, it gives CSARKGFSNQPQHF.

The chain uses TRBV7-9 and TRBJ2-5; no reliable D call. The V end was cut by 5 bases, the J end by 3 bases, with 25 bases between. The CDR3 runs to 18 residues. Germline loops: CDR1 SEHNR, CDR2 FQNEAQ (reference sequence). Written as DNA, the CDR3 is TGTGCCAGCAGCCGAGCCCCAATACTCTGGACGGATGAAGAGACCCAGTACTTC. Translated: CASSRAPILWTDEETQYF.

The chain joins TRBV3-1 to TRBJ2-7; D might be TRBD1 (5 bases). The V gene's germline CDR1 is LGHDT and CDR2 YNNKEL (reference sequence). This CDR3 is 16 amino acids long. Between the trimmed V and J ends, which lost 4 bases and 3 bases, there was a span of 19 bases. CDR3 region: CASSLPAARGFYEQYF. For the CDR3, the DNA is TGTGCCAGCAGCCTACCGGCAGCTAGGGGATTCTACGAGCAGTACTTC.

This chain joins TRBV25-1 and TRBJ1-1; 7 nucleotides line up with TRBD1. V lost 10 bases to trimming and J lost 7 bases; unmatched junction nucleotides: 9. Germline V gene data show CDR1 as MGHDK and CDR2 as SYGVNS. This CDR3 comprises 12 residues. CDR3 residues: CATARSGGEAFF. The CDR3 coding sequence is TGTGCCACGGCTAGGTCAGGGGGTGAAGCTTTCTTT.

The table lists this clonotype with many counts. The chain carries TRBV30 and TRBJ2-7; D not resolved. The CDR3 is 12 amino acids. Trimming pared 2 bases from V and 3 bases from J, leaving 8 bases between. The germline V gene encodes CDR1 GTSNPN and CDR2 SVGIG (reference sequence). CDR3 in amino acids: CAWSSSFYEQYF. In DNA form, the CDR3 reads TGTGCCTGGAGTTCCTCTTTCTACGAGCAGTACTTC.

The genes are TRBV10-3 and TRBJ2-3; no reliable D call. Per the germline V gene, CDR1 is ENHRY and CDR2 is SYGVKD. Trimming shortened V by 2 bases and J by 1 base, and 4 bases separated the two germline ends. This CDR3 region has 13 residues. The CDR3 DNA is TGTGCCATCAGTGAGGATGGCACAGATACGCAGTATTTT. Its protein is CAISEDGTDTQYF.

The CDR3 loop reads CSVVGYRETSSYNEQFF. For the CDR3, the DNA is TGCAGCGTTGTCGGGTACAGGGAAACCAGCTCCTACAATGAGCAGTTCTTC. The chain recombines TRBV29-1 with TRBJ2-1; D possibly corresponds to TRBD1 (6 bases). The V gene's germline CDR1 is SQVTM and CDR2 ANQGSEA. V lost 4 bases and J 0 bases, leaving 19 bases between the germline ends. The CDR3 spans 17 residues.

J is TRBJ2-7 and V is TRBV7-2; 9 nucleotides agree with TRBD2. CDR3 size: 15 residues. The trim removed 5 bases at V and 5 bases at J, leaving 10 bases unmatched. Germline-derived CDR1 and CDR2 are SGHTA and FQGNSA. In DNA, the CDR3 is TGTGCCAGCAGCAAACTCGGACTAGCGAGCCACGAGCAGTACTTC. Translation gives CASSKLGLASHEQYF.

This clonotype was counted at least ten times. The CDR3 loop reads CASSLVTDQSNIQYF. In nucleotides, the CDR3 is TGTGCCAGCAGTTTGGTGACGGACCAGAGTAACATTCAGTACTTC. V is TRBV28 and J is TRBJ2-4; D unresolved. CDR3 length equals 15 residues. The V end was cut by 3 bases, the J end by 7 bases, with 16 bases between. Germline-derived CDR1 and CDR2 are MDHEN and SYDVKM.

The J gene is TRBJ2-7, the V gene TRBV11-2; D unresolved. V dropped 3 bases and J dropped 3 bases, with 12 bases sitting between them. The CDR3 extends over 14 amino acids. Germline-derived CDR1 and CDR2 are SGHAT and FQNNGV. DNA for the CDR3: TGTGCCAGCAGCTTGGGTGACCGTCTCTACGAGCAGTACTTC. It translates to CASSLGDRLYEQYF.

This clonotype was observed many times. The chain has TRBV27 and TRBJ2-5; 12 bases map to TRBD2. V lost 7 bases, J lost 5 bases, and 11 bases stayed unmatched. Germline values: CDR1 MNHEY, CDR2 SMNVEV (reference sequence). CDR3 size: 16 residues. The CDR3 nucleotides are TGTGCCAGCATCGGACTAGCGGGAACTACGCGCGAGACCCAGTACTTC. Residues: CASIGLAGTTRETQYF.

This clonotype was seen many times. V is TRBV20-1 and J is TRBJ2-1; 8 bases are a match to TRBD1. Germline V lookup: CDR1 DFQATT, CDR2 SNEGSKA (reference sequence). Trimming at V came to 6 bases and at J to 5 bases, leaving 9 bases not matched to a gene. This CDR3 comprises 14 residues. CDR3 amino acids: CSAFLDRENNEQFF. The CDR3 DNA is TGCAGTGCCTTTCTGGACAGGGAAAACAATGAGCAGTTCTTC.

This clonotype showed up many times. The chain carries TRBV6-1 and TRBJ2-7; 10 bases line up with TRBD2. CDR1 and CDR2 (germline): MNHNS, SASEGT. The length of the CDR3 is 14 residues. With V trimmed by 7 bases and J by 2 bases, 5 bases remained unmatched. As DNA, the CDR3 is TGTGCCAGCACCTGGACTAGCGGAACCTACGAGCAGTACTTC. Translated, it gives CASTWTSGTYEQYF.

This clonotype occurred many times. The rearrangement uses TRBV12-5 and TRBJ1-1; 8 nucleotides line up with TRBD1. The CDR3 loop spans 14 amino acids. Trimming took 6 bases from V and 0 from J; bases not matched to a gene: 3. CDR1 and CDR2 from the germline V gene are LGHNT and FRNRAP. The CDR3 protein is CASGRQGMNTEAFF. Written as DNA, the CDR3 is TGTGCTAGTGGCCGACAGGGGATGAACACTGAAGCTTTCTTT. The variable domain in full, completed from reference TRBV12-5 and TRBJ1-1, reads DARVTQTPRHKVTEMGQEVTMRCQPILGHNTVFWYRQTMMQGLELLAYFRNRAPLDDSGMPKDRFSAEMPDATLATLKIQPSEPRDSAVYFCASGRQGMNTEAFFGQGTRLTVV.

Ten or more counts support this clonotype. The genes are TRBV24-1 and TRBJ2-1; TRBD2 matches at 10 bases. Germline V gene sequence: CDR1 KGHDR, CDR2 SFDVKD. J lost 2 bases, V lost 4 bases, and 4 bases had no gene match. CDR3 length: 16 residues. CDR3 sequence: CATSDQSGRAYNEQFF. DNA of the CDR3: TGTGCCACCAGTGACCAGAGCGGGAGGGCCTACAATGAGCAGTTCTTC.

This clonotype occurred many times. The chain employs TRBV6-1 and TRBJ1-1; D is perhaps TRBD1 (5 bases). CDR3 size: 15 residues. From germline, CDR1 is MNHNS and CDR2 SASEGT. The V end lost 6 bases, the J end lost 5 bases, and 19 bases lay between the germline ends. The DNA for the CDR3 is TGTGCCAGCAGCCAACACGGGGGGAGAGGGACTGAAGCTTTCTTT. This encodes CASSQHGGRGTEAFF.

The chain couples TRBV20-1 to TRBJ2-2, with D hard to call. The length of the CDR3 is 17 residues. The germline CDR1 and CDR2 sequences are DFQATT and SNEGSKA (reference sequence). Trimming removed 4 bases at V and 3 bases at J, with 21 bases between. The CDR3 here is CSATTLGRSVDTGELFF. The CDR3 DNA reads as TGCAGTGCTACGACCTTGGGAAGGAGTGTTGACACCGGGGAGCTGTTTTTT.